A single sample is the source of the 5 T cell receptor beta chains below, sequenced in a study of T cell responses to AZD1222 COVID-19 vaccine (dated by TCRdb to the early 2020s). The sample's time point label, decoded: baseline before first vaccination. Receptor amplification or capture employed the immunoSEQ multiplex PCR assay. TCRdb re-hosts the immuneACCESS table, in-frame sequences only. Its copies lack some clones; in the studies checked, an unresolved V gene accounts for under half of them, and the cause for the rest is not known. This sample comprises around 140,000 clones, more than 80% of them detected only once. Together, the top ten hold over 2.5% of the sample. The starting material was peripheral blood, obtained on day 0 of AZD1222 vaccination. Every receptor here comes from an adult in good health.

The chain uses TRBV9 and TRBJ1-1; D not resolved. Trimming pared 1 base from V and 6 bases from J, leaving 13 bases between. CDR3 length: 14 amino acids. Germline lookup yields CDR1 SGDLS and CDR2 YYNGEE. CDR3 residues: CASSVKAWGAEAFF. The CDR3 coding sequence is TGTGCCAGCAGCGTAAAGGCCTGGGGAGCTGAAGCTTTCTTT. The full variable domain, rest sourced from reference TRBV9 and TRBJ1-1, is DSGVTQTPKHLITATGQRVTLRCSPRSGDLSVYWYQQSLDQGLQFLIQYYNGEERAKGNILERFSAQQFPDLHSELNLSSLELGDSALYFCASSVKAWGAEAFFGQGTRLTVV.

The chain joins TRBV27 to TRBJ1-2; unclear D gene. The CDR3 is 13 residues long. The V end was cut by 0 bases, the J end by 7 bases, with 9 bases between. CDR1 is MNHEY and CDR2 is SMNVEV in the germline V gene (reference sequence). The CDR3 here is CASSLSSGSGYTF. DNA of the CDR3: TGTGCCAGCAGTTTATCATCGGGGTCTGGCTACACCTTC.

V gene TRBV7-8 combines with J gene TRBJ2-5; the D gene is possibly TRBD2 (6 bases). The V gene lost 5 bases and the J gene lost 2 bases, with 12 bases spanning the gap. Germline CDR1 is SGHVS and CDR2 is FQNEAQ. CDR3 length equals 14 residues. CDR3 region: CASSGDFHQETQYF. In nucleotides, the CDR3 is TGTGCCAGCAGCGGGGACTTCCATCAAGAGACCCAGTACTTC.

The CDR3 region is CASSLGSRGGSGNTIYF. CDR3 coding DNA: TGTGCCAGCAGTTTAGGGAGTCGGGGAGGAAGTGGAAACACCATATATTTT. The chain has TRBV28 and TRBJ1-3; D is undetermined. The CDR3 runs 17 residues. The germline V gene has CDR1 MDHEN and CDR2 SYDVKM. V gave up 2 bases and J gave up 3 bases, with 17 bases separating them.

The chain employs TRBV7-6 and TRBJ2-3, with 8 nucleotides matching TRBD1. The CDR3 loop spans 17 amino acids. Per germline, CDR1 SGHVS and CDR2 FNYEAQ. V was pared by 1 base and J by 7 bases, with 13 bases of the junction left unmatched. CDR3: CASSLGAGQGVENTQYF. CDR3 sequence (DNA): TGTGCCAGCAGCTTAGGGGCTGGACAGGGAGTGGAAAATACGCAGTATTTT.